This TCR beta chain was recovered during a study of T cells in localized non-small cell lung cancer. Whole-study results and caveats: Higher blood T cell density went with longer overall survival. Turning up in adjacent lung were a median approximately 60 of the top 100 tumor clones.

A few counts support this clone. Antigen unknown. This CDR3 has 13 amino acids. Trimming took off 4 bases at V and 0 bases at J, with 4 bases between the two ends. Clones were sequenced by immunoSEQ multiplex PCR, and TCRdb holds only the in-frame ones, with some missing. Of approximately 43,000 clones listed, roughly 86% are singletons. This specimen was peripheral blood, taken before any cancer treatment. This TCR came from a woman between 18 and 55 years old with stage III lung adenocarcinoma. V is TRBV6-7 and J is TRBJ1-5; D call uncertain. TRBV6-7 is classed as an ORF, of uncertain function. Here the CDR3 reads CASSSASNQPQHF. Written as DNA, the CDR3 is TGTGCCAGCAGTTCGGCTAGCAATCAGCCCCAGCATTTT.